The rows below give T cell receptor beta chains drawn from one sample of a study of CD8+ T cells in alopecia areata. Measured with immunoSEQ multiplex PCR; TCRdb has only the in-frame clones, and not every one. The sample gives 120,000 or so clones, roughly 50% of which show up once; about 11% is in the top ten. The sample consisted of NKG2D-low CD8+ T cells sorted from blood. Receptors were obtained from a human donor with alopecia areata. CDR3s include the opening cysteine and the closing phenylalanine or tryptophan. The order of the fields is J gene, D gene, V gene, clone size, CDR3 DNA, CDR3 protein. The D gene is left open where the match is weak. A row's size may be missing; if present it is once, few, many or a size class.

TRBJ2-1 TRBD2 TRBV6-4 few TGTGCCAGCAGTGGGACTAGCGGGGGCAATGAGCAGTTCTTC CASSGTSGGNEQFF
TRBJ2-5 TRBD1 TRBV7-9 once TGTGCCAGCAGCTTAGACCCAATGGCGGACAGGACGGCAAAAGAGACCCAGTACTTC CASSLDPMADRTAKETQYF
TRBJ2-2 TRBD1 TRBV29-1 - TGCAGCGTTGGGGGAACAGGGGCCGGGGAGCTGTTTTTT CSVGGTGAGELFF
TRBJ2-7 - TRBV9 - TGTGCCAGCAGCCTCACCACGGGGGAGCAGTACTTC CASSLTTGEQYF
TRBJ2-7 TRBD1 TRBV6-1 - TGTGCCAGCAGCCACGGGGACAGCACCTACGAGCAGTACTTC CASSHGDSTYEQYF
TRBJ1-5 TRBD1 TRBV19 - TGTGCCAGTACTATCCGCCAGGGGGATCAGCCCCAGCATTTT CASTIRQGDQPQHF
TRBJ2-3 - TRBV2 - TGTGCCAGCAGTGAACGTACCGTAAGCACAGATACGCAGTATTTT CASSERTVSTDTQYF
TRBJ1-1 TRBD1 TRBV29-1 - TGCGGCGCGCACCCAATCCCAGGGGGCACTGAAGCTTTCTTT CGAHPIPGGTEAFF
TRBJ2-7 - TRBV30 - TGTGCCTGGGTTAGAGGGCTCGAGCAGTACTTC CAWVRGLEQYF
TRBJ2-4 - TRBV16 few TGTGCCAGCAGCCCCTCGCCGGGGGGCGACGACATTCAGTACTTC CASSPSPGGDDIQYF
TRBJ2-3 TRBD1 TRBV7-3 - TGTGCCAGCAGCCCTGGACAGGGGGGTTTGACAGATACGCAGTATTTT CASSPGQGGLTDTQYF
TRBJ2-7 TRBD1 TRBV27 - TGTGCCAGCAGTCCGGGACAGGAGTACGAGCAGTACTTC CASSPGQEYEQYF
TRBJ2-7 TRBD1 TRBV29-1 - TGCAGCGTTGGGGACAGCTACGAGCAGTACTTC CSVGDSYEQYF
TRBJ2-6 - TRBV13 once TGTGCCAGCAGCTTCGGACAGGGAGGGAGCTCTGGGGCCAACGTCCTGACTTTC CASSFGQGGSSGANVLTF
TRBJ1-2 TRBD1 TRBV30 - TGTGCCTGCCCAAGGGGGCCGGGCTACACCTTC CACPRGPGYTF
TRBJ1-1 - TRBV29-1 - TGCAGCGTGGGAGGGACTGAAGCTTTCTTT CSVGGTEAFF
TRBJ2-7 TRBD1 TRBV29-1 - TGCAGCGTAGAGACAGGGGGAAGGGAGCAGTACTTC CSVETGGREQYF
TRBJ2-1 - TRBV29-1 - TGCAGCGTTGAAGTTTTGGAGGGTCAGGACAATGAGCAGTTCTTC CSVEVLEGQDNEQFF
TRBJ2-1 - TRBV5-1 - TGCGCCAGCAGCTTGACAGAATACAATGAGCAGTTCTTC CASSLTEYNEQFF
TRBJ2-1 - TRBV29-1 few TGCAGCGTTCGGGGCGGGGGCCTGGAGAATGAGCAGTTCTTC CSVRGGGLENEQFF
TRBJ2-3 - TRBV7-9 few TGCGGTTCTCAGGGCGATACGCAGTATTTT CGSQGDTQYF
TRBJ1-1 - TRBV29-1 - TGCAGCGTTTCTCTATGGCGAGGAGAAAACACTGAAGCTTTCTTT CSVSLWRGENTEAFF
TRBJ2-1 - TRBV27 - TGTGCCAGCAGCACCTACAATGAGCAGTTCTTC CASSTYNEQFF
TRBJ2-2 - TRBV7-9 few TGTGCCAGCAGTCATGACACCGGGGAGCTGTTTTTT CASSHDTGELFF
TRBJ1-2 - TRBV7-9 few TGTGCCAGCAGCCCACGGACAGCTAACTATGGCTACACCTTC CASSPRTANYGYTF
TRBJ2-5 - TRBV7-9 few TGTGCCAGCAGCTCCCAAGAGACCCAGTACTTC CASSSQETQYF
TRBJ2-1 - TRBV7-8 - TGTGCCAGCAGCCCCGAGAGCGATGAGCAGTTCTTC CASSPESDEQFF
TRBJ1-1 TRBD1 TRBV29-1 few TGCAGCGTCGTCCTAACAGGGGTCACTGAAGCTTTCTTT CSVVLTGVTEAFF
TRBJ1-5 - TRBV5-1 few TGCGCCAGCAGCCTGGGGTCGGGGGCACAGCCCCAGCATTTT CASSLGSGAQPQHF
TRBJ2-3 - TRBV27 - TGTGCCAGCAGTTTTGGTCTGGCAGATACGCAGTATTTT CASSFGLADTQYF
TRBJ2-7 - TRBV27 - TGTGCCAGCAGCGTAGCCCCCATCTACGAGCAGTACTTC CASSVAPIYEQYF
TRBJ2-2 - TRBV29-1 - TGCAGCGTTGAAGGCCGTAGCGGGGAGCTGTTTTTT CSVEGRSGELFF
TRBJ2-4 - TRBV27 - TGTGCCAGCAGGGACCTTGATACAAACATTCAGTACTTC CASRDLDTNIQYF
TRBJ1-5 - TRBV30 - TGTGCCTGGAGTGCGGGGGTGAGCAATCAGCCCCAGCATTTT CAWSAGVSNQPQHF
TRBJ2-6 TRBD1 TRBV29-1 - TGCAGCGTTGAGGGACAGGGTACGGCTGGGGCCAACGTCCTGACTTTC CSVEGQGTAGANVLTF
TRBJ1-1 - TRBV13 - TGTGCCAGCAGCTTAGGCAGGGTACCTGAAGCTTTCTTT CASSLGRVPEAFF
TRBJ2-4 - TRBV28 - TGTGCCAGCAGTTTAGAGTCAGGACAGAACATTCAGTACTTC CASSLESGQNIQYF
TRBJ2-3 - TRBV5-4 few TGTGCCAGCAGCTTGGAGGTGGCCACAGATACGCAGTATTTT CASSLEVATDTQYF
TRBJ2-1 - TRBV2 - TGTGCCAGCAGTGATGTGACCTATGAGCAGTTCTTC CASSDVTYEQFF
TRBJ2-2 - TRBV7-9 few TGTGCCAGCAGCGTGACAGTGAACACCGGGGAGCTGTTTTTT CASSVTVNTGELFF
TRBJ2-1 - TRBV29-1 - TGCAGCGTTTCCGATCGGACGTACAATGAGCAGTTCTTC CSVSDRTYNEQFF
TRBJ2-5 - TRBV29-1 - TGCAGCGTTCTGGATGGCGGGACCCAGTACTTC CSVLDGGTQYF
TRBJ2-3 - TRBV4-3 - TGCGCCAGCAGCCCCAGGACGGAAGGCACAGATACGCAGTATTTT CASSPRTEGTDTQYF
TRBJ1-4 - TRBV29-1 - TGCAGCGGATCCGGTGGCCGGGAAGAGAATGAAAAACTGTTTTTT CSGSGGREENEKLFF
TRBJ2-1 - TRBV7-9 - TGTGCCAGCAGCTTAGAAGTCAGCTACAATGAGCAGTTCTTC CASSLEVSYNEQFF
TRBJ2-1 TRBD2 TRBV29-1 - TGCAGCGTTGCCCGGGGGGACAATGAGCAGTTCTTC CSVARGDNEQFF
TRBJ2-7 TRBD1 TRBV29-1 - TGCAGCGTTGAATTGGGGACAGACTACGAGCAGTACTTC CSVELGTDYEQYF
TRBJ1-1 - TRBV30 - TGTGCCTGGATCCACGGCACTGAAGCTTTCTTT CAWIHGTEAFF